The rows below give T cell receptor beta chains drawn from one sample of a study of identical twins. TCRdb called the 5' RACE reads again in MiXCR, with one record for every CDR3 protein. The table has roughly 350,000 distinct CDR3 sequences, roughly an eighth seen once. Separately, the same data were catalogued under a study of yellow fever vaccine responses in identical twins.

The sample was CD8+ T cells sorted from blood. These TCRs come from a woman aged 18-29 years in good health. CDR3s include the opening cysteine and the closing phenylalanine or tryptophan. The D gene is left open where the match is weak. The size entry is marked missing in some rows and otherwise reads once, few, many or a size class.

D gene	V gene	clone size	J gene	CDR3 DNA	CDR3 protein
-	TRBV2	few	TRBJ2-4	TGTGCCAGCTTGGGGGCCAAAAACATTCAGTACTTC	CASLGAKNIQYF
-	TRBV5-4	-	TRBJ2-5	TGTGCCAGCAGCCTGTGGGGGGAGTTTGGAGAGACCCAGTACTTC	CASSLWGEFGETQYF
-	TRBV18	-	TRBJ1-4	TGTGCCAGCTCAATATTACAGGGACGGAATGAAAAACTGTTTTTT	CASSILQGRNEKLFF
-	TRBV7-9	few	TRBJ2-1	TGTGCCAGCAGCTTAGTACTCCTACCTCATGAGCAGTTCTTC	CASSLVLLPHEQFF
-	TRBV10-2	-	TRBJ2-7	TGCGCCAGCAGTGTGGTAGTCTCCTACGAGCAGTACTTC	CASSVVVSYEQYF
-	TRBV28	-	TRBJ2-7	TGTGCCAGCAGCCTTTTGGAACAGTTTACATACGAGCAGTACTTC	CASSLLEQFTYEQYF
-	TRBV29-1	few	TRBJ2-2	TGCAGCGTTGATCCGCGCGGGAACACCGGGGAGCTGTTTTTT	CSVDPRGNTGELFF
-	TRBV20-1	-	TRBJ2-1	TGCAGTGCTAGAGACCCGGCTAGTTGGTTGATTCATGAGCAGTTCTTC	CSARDPASWLIHEQFF
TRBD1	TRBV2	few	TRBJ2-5	TGTGCCAGCAGGATAGGACAGGTCTCGCAAGAGACCCAGTACTTC	CASRIGQVSQETQYF
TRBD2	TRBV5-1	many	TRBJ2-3	TGCGCCAGCAGCCCGGGACTAGCGGGAACCTCAGATACGCAGTATTTT	CASSPGLAGTSDTQYF
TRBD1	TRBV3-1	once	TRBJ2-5	TGTGCCAGCAGCCCAATGGTTGCGTCGGACAGGGATGGGGAGACCCAGTACTTC	CASSPMVASDRDGETQYF
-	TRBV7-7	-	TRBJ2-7	TGTGCCAGCAGCTCGGACACTGCCCCCTACGAGCAGTACTTC	CASSSDTAPYEQYF
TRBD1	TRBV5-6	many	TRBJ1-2	TGTGCCAGCAGGGGGACAGTAGCTTCTAACTATGGCTACACCTTC	CASRGTVASNYGYTF
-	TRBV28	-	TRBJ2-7	TGTGCCAGCAAGGACTACTCCTACGAGCAGTACTTC	CASKDYSYEQYF
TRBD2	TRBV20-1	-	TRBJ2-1	TGCAGTGCTAGAATCGGACTAGCGGGTGTGGATGAGCAGTTCTTC	CSARIGLAGVDEQFF
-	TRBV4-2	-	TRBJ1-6	TGTGCCAGCAGCCAATTCGGCCTGGGGGATATGGATTCACCCCTCCACTTT	CASSQFGLGDMDSPLHF
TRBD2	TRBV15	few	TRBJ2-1	TGTGCCACCAGCAGAGAACTAGCGGGGGGGTACAATGAGCAGTTCTTC	CATSRELAGGYNEQFF
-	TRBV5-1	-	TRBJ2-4	TGCGCCAGCAGCTTGGAGGCAGGGCATAGGGACATTCAGTACTTC	CASSLEAGHRDIQYF
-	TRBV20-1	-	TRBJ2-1	TGCAGTGCTCTGGGGGGAATTCCCTCCGATGAGCAGTTCTTC	CSALGGIPSDEQFF
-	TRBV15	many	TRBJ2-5	TGTGCCACCAGCAGAGGGGGGAGGACAGACCAAGAGACCCAGTACTTC	CATSRGGRTDQETQYF
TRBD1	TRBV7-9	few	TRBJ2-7	TGTGCCAGCAGCCCCATGGACAGGGGAAACGAGCAGTACTTC	CASSPMDRGNEQYF
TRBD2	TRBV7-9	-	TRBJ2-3	TGTGCCAGCAGCTTAGTGACTAGCGGGGGAGATACGCAGTATTTT	CASSLVTSGGDTQYF
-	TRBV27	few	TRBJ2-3	TGTGCCAGCAGTCTGAGGGGGGAGCGGCTGTTCACAGATACGCAGTATTTT	CASSLRGERLFTDTQYF
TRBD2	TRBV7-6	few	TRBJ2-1	TGTGCCAGCAGCCAAGGACTAGCGGGAAGGGTTGAGCAGTTCTTC	CASSQGLAGRVEQFF
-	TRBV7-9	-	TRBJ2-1	TGTGCCAGCAGCTGGGCCGTCAATGAGCAGTTCTTC	CASSWAVNEQFF
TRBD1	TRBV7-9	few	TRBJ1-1	TGTGCCACCGAGGGACAGGGGGCAACTGAAGCTTTCTTT	CATEGQGATEAFF
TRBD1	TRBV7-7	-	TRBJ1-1	TGTGCCAAGACACCAATTACCGGGACAGCTGAAGCTTTCTTT	CAKTPITGTAEAFF
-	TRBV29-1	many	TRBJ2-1	TGCAGCGTTGGAGTCACGGGACTGGCCTTCAATGAGCAGTTCTTC	CSVGVTGLAFNEQFF
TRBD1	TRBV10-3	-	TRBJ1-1	TGTGCCATCAGTGAACCTACAGGGGCGAACACTGAAGCTTTCTTT	CAISEPTGANTEAFF
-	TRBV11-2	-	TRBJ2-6	TGTGCCAGCAGCCCACTCGGTTCTGGGGCCAACGTCCTGACTTTC	CASSPLGSGANVLTF
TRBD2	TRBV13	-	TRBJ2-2	TGTGCCAGCAGCTTATCAAGTCTTAGCGGGAGGGCCGACACCGGGGAGCTGTTTTTT	CASSLSSLSGRADTGELFF
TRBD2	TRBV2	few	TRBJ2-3	TGTGCCAGCAGTGGGACTAGCGGGAGGGCCCGTTGGAGTACAGATACGCAGTATTTT	CASSGTSGRARWSTDTQYF
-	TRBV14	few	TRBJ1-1	TGTGCCAGCAGCAATAGTAGGGGGACTGAAGCTTTCTTT	CASSNSRGTEAFF
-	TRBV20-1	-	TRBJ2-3	TGCAGTGCTAAATATACAGATACGCAGTATTTT	CSAKYTDTQYF
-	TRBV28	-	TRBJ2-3	TGTGCCAGCAGCCTAAAACGCGACACAGATACGCAGTATTTT	CASSLKRDTDTQYF
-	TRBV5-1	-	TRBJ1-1	TGCGCCAGCAGCTTGGGAGACAGGTGGACTGAAGCTTTCTTT	CASSLGDRWTEAFF
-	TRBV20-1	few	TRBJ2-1	TGCAGTGCGATTAGCTCCCCTAATGAGCAGTTCTTC	CSAISSPNEQFF
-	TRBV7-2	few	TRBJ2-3	TGTGCCAGCAGACCGGGGGTCGGATTTATCGCAGATACGCAGTATTTT	CASRPGVGFIADTQYF
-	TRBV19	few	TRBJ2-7	TGTGCCAGTAGTATCACAGGAAACTACGAGCAGTACTTC	CASSITGNYEQYF
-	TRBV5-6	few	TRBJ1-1	TGTGCCAGCAGCTTGTGGGGCTCAAACACTGAAGCTTTCTTT	CASSLWGSNTEAFF